A selection of T cell receptor beta chains follows, all from one sample in a study of blood T cell repertoires in COVID-19. Method: immunoSEQ multiplex PCR; TCRdb's copy keeps in-frame clones and lacks some. The data hold more than 350,000 clones, with just under 90% observed a single time. Material for sequencing was PBMCs or T cells enriched from blood (not recorded which). These receptors originate from a woman aged 50 to 60 who had recovered from COVID-19. The CDR3 runs from the conserved cysteine through the conserved F or W. The D gene is left open where the match is weak. The size of a clone is reported for some rows only, either as once, few or many, or as a class for expanded clones.

D,size,J,V,CDR3,DNA
TRBD2,once,TRBJ2-3,TRBV7-2,CASSQTSGGSTDTQYF,TGTGCCAGCAGCCAGACTAGCGGGGGGTCCACAGATACGCAGTATTTT
TRBD1,NA,TRBJ2-7,TRBV4-3,CASSQDGTGTYEQYF,TGCGCCAGCAGCCAAGATGGGACAGGGACCTACGAGCAGTACTTC
TRBD1,NA,TRBJ1-2,TRBV30,CAWTPRDRGSGYTF,TGTGCCTGGACGCCCCGGGACAGGGGGTCTGGCTACACCTTC
TRBD1,NA,TRBJ2-2,TRBV27,CASSFNRGTGELFF,TGTGCCAGCAGTTTCAACAGGGGAACCGGGGAGCTGTTTTTT
TRBD1,NA,TRBJ1-5,TRBV19,CASSIGTAYEAQHF,TGTGCCAGTAGTATTGGGACAGCCTACGAGGCCCAGCATTTT
NA,NA,TRBJ1-6,TRBV7-9,CASSKNLPGQSNSPLHF,TGTGCCAGCAGCAAAAACCTCCCGGGACAAAGTAATTCACCCCTCCACTTT
NA,NA,TRBJ2-7,TRBV11-2,CASTHGVSYEQYF,TGTGCCAGCACCCACGGGGTTTCTTACGAGCAGTACTTC
NA,NA,TRBJ1-2,TRBV19,CASTHRENYGYTF,TGTGCCAGTACCCACAGGGAAAACTATGGCTACACCTTC
TRBD2,NA,TRBJ2-3,TRBV29-1,CSVLAGGYDTQYF,TGCAGCGTTTTAGCGGGGGGATATGATACGCAGTATTTT
NA,NA,TRBJ2-2,TRBV4-3,CASSQEARGRSGELFF,TGCGCCAGCAGCCAAGAAGCAAGGGGCCGGTCCGGGGAGCTGTTTTTT
NA,NA,TRBJ1-1,TRBV12-3/TRBV12-4,CASSFGSAEAFF,TGTGCCAGCAGTTTCGGGTCGGCTGAAGCTTTCTTT
NA,NA,TRBJ1-6,TRBV6-1,CASSETGFSTRPLHF,TGTGCCAGCAGTGAAACAGGGTTCTCTACTAGGCCCCTCCACTTT
TRBD1,NA,TRBJ2-7,TRBV9,CASSVGTGVIYEQYF,TGTGCCAGCAGCGTTGGGACAGGGGTTATCTACGAGCAGTACTTC
NA,NA,TRBJ2-1,TRBV6-1,CASSESTGYGGEQFF,TGTGCCAGCAGTGAATCTACAGGGTACGGTGGCGAGCAGTTCTTC